This T cell receptor beta chain originates from a study of shared clonotypes between healthy human individuals. The method was immunoSEQ multiplex PCR; TCRdb's version includes in-frame clones alone and lacks a portion of them. The sample holds some 2,500,000 clones, roughly 93% seen once. V was clipped by 4 bases and J by 0 bases, with 12 bases between them. The CDR3 sequence is 15 residues long. Germline values: CDR1 SGHRS, CDR2 YFSETQ. Study outcomes and limitations: Apart from blood, nothing was sampled; tissue repertoires likely differ. Non-shared clonotypes had lower generation probabilities than clonotypes shared by all four sorted-subset donors. Clonotype sharing among the donors was expected to vary with sequencing depth.

CD4+ cells were split into CD45RA+ naive and CD45RA-negative memory subsets. As to this clone: Its cognate antigen is unknown.

The clonotype comes from a man aged 18 to 35 in good health. Some clones in this sample may be carry-over from other donors' samples. Material for sequencing was naive CD4+ T cells from PBMCs. Documented subset: CD45RA+ positively selected. The rearrangement links TRBV5-1 to TRBJ2-3; TRBD1 might be the D (5 bases). The CDR3 loop is CASSGPGFSTDTQYF. The CDR3 DNA reads TGCGCCAGCAGCGGACCAGGGTTCAGCACAGATACGCAGTATTTT.